The 9 T cell receptor beta chains below all came from one sample that was sequenced in a study of CD8 T cells in ankylosing spondylitis. One entry per CDR3 protein results from TCRdb running MiXCR on the 5' RACE reads. This sample yields 310,000 or so distinct CDR3 sequences, of which approximately 20% are seen a single time; roughly 8% belongs to the top ten. Sequenced input: blood, either unsorted or a sorted T cell fraction (not recorded which). The receptor source for this set is a male donor with ankylosing spondylitis or in good health (not recorded which).

The table lists this clonotype with a count of one. This chain uses TRBV5-1 with TRBJ1-4; TRBD1 matches at 7 bases. Looked up from germline, CDR1 is SGHRS and CDR2 is YFSETQ. The J segment lost 3 bases and the V segment lost 4 bases, leaving 3 bases of the junction unmatched. The length of the CDR3 is 14 residues. Here the CDR3 DNA reads TGCGCCAGCAGCAGACAGGGACCTAATGAAAAACTGTTTTTT. It encodes CASSRQGPNEKLFF.

This clonotype was counted between two and nine times. The chain carries TRBV12-3 or TRBV12-4 and TRBJ2-3, with D perhaps matching TRBD1 (5 bases). Trimming removed 0 bases from V and 7 bases from J, with 8 bases in between. This CDR3 contains 13 residues. Written as DNA, the CDR3 is TGTGCCAGCAGTTTAGCCTCAGGGCATACGCAGTATTTT. This sequence encodes CASSLASGHTQYF.

Note on this clonotype: This could be a read error, since a much larger clone is one nucleotide away. The CDR3 coding sequence is TGTGCCAGCAGCCGAGGGACCGGTCTCACAGGGATCCAGTACTTC. This sequence encodes CASSRGTGLTGIQYF. The chain recombines TRBV5-6 with TRBJ2-5, with TRBD1 as a possible D gene (6 bases). The V end was cut by 4 bases, the J end by 10 bases, with 23 bases between. Per the germline V gene, CDR1 is SGHDT and CDR2 is YYEEEE. The CDR3 loop spans 15 amino acids.

The J gene is TRBJ1-2, the V gene TRBV3-1; weak D call: TRBD1 (6 bases). V was clipped by 4 bases and J by 5 bases, with 23 bases between them. Germline CDR1 LGHDT, CDR2 YNNKEL (reference sequence). The CDR3 spans 17 residues. Here the CDR3 reads CASSLGTPVRVWYGYTF. CDR3 coding DNA: TGTGCCAGCAGCCTCGGGACACCTGTCCGAGTATGGTATGGCTACACCTTC.

The chain recombines TRBV12-3 or TRBV12-4 with TRBJ1-5; 9 positions match TRBD1. CDR3 length equals 14 residues. V lost 3 bases, J lost 7 bases, and 4 bases stayed unmatched. The CDR3 coding sequence is TGTGCCAGCAGTTTGGACAGGGGTATACAGCCCCAGCATTTT. This translates into CASSLDRGIQPQHF.

J is TRBJ1-1 and V is TRBV3-1; TRBD1 aligns across 7 bases. This CDR3 is built from 14 residues. J was trimmed by 4 bases and V by 4 bases; bases with no gene match: 6. Looked up from germline, CDR1 is LGHDT and CDR2 is YNNKEL (reference sequence). CDR3 nucleotides: TGTGCCAGCAGCCCCCCCCCAGGGGGCACTGAAGCTTTCTTT. Amino acids: CASSPPPGGTEAFF.

This clonotype came up once. The V and J genes are TRBV18 and TRBJ2-4; weak D call: TRBD1 (5 bases). Germline CDR1 and CDR2: KGHSH and LQKENI. This CDR3 is built from 15 residues. V gave up 0 bases and J gave up 5 bases, with 11 bases separating them. CDR3: CASSPPPGLENIQYF. The CDR3 DNA reads TGTGCCAGCTCACCACCGCCAGGGCTTGAAAACATTCAGTACTTC.

The chain uses TRBV12-3 or TRBV12-4 and TRBJ1-5; 7 bases are a match to TRBD1. V was pared by 6 bases and J by 5 bases, with 10 bases of the junction left unmatched. The CDR3 has 15 amino acids. This chain's CDR3 is CASRARQGLHQPQHF. CDR3 sequence (DNA): TGTGCCAGCAGAGCCCGACAGGGCCTACATCAGCCCCAGCATTTT.

This clonotype was counted between two and nine times. J is TRBJ1-1 and V is TRBV20-1; 7 nucleotides align to TRBD1. CDR1 is DFQATT and CDR2 is SNEGSKA in the germline V gene (reference sequence). V trimming: 3 bases; J trimming: 3 bases; junction bases outside the gene matches: 13. This CDR3 has 16 amino acids. The CDR3 sequence: CSARNQGGGTDTEAFF. The CDR3 DNA reads as TGCAGTGCTAGGAATCAAGGGGGCGGAACGGACACTGAAGCTTTCTTT.